The rows below give T cell receptor beta chains drawn from one sample of a study of cytomegalovirus exposure and HLA in healthy donors. Method: immunoSEQ multiplex PCR; TCRdb's copy keeps in-frame clones and lacks some. The sample includes about 78,000 clones, 72% of them seen just once. The sample consisted of PBMCs. Receptors originate from a woman between 35 and 50 years old in good health and CMV-seropositive. CDR3s include the opening cysteine and the closing phenylalanine or tryptophan. A D gene is named only where the DNA matches it firmly. A row's size may be missing; if present it is once, few, many or a size class.

CDR3 length,D gene,V gene,J gene,clone size,CDR3 DNA,CDR3 protein
14,.,TRBV28,TRBJ1-4,few,TGTGCCAGCAGTTTAGGGGGGACTAATGAAAAACTGTTTTTT,CASSLGGTNEKLFF
14,.,TRBV6-5,TRBJ2-7,.,TGTGCCAGCAGTTACCGGAGGGGAGGATACGAGCAGTACTTC,CASSYRRGGYEQYF
17,TRBD2,TRBV29-1,TRBJ2-1,.,TGCAGCGCGGGGGGGGGAGCTAGCGGGAGGTCTTACAATGAGCAGTTCTTC,CSAGGGASGRSYNEQFF
13,TRBD1,TRBV29-1,TRBJ2-3,.,TGCAGCGTTATAGGGGGCAGGACAGATACGCAGTATTTT,CSVIGGRTDTQYF
14,TRBD2,TRBV6-1,TRBJ2-1,.,TGTGCCAGCAGGGTGGGACTAGGTAACGATGAGCAGTTCTTC,CASRVGLGNDEQFF
15,TRBD1,TRBV5-1,TRBJ2-7,.,TGCGCCAGCTCAATATCGGGGACAGGGTCGCGCGAGCAGTACTTC,CASSISGTGSREQYF
15,TRBD1,TRBV28,TRBJ1-5,once,TGTGCCAGCAGCAGACAGGGGAATTTATGGCAGCCCCAGCATTTT,CASSRQGNLWQPQHF
12,TRBD1,TRBV5-1,TRBJ2-7,few,TGCGCCAGCAGCTACACAGGGGGTGGACAGTACTTC,CASSYTGGGQYF
16,.,TRBV5-1,TRBJ1-4,.,TGCGCCAGCAGCCCCAACACAGGGTCTGGTAATGAAAAACTGTTTTTT,CASSPNTGSGNEKLFF
16,TRBD1,TRBV28,TRBJ2-7,.,TGTGCCAGCAGCCAGTCGTCCGGACAGGGGACGTACGAGCAGTACTTC,CASSQSSGQGTYEQYF
13,.,TRBV27,TRBJ2-2,.,TGTGCCAGCAGTTCCACAGGGTTCGGGGAGCTGTTTTTT,CASSSTGFGELFF
14,TRBD2,TRBV5-4,TRBJ2-1,few,TGTGCCACCCGCCCGGGGGGGGAACACAATGAGCAGTTCTTC,CATRPGGEHNEQFF
17,TRBD2,TRBV10-3,TRBJ2-3,.,TGTGCCATCAGTGAGTCCGGGACTAGCGGGATTACAGATACGCAGTATTTT,CAISESGTSGITDTQYF
16,TRBD2,TRBV5-1,TRBJ2-3,.,TGCGCCAGCAGCTTGGACGGGGGGGCCGGTGGAGATACGCAGTATTTT,CASSLDGGAGGDTQYF
16,.,TRBV7-2,TRBJ1-2,.,TGTGCCAGCAGCCTAATGATCCAGGGCAATAACTATGGCTACACCTTC,CASSLMIQGNNYGYTF
14,.,TRBV7-9,TRBJ2-3,.,TGTGCCAGCAGCTTGGAGTGGGGGCCAGATACGCAGTATTTT,CASSLEWGPDTQYF
13,.,TRBV11-2,TRBJ1-5,.,TGTGCCAGCAGCTTAGACAGAAGCGGGCCCCAGCATTTT,CASSLDRSGPQHF
12,.,TRBV30,TRBJ1-1,once,TGTGCCCTTTCCAGGGGAATAACTGAAGCTTTCTTT,CALSRGITEAFF
12,TRBD1,TRBV29-1,TRBJ1-1,.,TGCAGCTCTAGACAGGGTGGGGCTGAAGCTTTCTTT,CSSRQGGAEAFF
14,.,TRBV5-4,TRBJ1-1,few,TGTGCCAGCAGCTTGATGGGAGCGAACACTGAAGCTTTCTTT,CASSLMGANTEAFF
14,.,TRBV7-9,TRBJ2-5,.,TGTTCCAGCAGCTCGGGTGGGGGGAGCCAGACCCAGTACTTC,CSSSSGGGSQTQYF
13,TRBD1,TRBV6-1,TRBJ2-7,.,TGTGCCAGTACTTGGGACAGGGGCTACGAGCAGTACTTC,CASTWDRGYEQYF
13,.,TRBV6-5,TRBJ2-5,.,TGTGCCAGCAGTAGTGGCAGGGCGGAGACCCAGTACTTC,CASSSGRAETQYF
14,.,TRBV28,TRBJ1-6,.,TGTGCCAGCAGCTACAGGGTGGGTAATTCACCCCTCCACTTT,CASSYRVGNSPLHF
13,.,TRBV30,TRBJ1-5,.,TGTGCCTGGAGTCCAGATAGCAATCAGCCCCAGCATTTT,CAWSPDSNQPQHF
15,TRBD1,TRBV30,TRBJ2-2,few,TGTGCCTGGCGAACAGGGGGATCGCGAACCGGGGAGCTGTTTTTT,CAWRTGGSRTGELFF
17,TRBD1,TRBV7-9,TRBJ1-3,.,TGTGCCAGCAGCGCGAGAACACAGGGGCTTGGAGGAAACACCATATATTTT,CASSARTQGLGGNTIYF
13,.,TRBV2,TRBJ1-1,.,TGTGCCAGCTCAGGACAGATGAACACTGAAGCTTTCTTT,CASSGQMNTEAFF
14,TRBD1,TRBV5-6,TRBJ1-2,.,TGTGCCAGCAGCCTGGGACAGGGGACTTCTGGCTACACCTTC,CASSLGQGTSGYTF
14,.,TRBV6-4,TRBJ2-2,.,TGTGCCAGCAGTGTTCGGGAGAACACCGGGGAGCTGTTTTTT,CASSVRENTGELFF
16,TRBD1,TRBV13,TRBJ2-3,.,TGTGCCAGCAGCCTAACCGGGACAGCCAGCACAGATACGCAGTATTTT,CASSLTGTASTDTQYF
14,.,TRBV9,TRBJ2-5,.,TGTGCCAGCAGCGTTGTCCCCTCCCAAGAGACCCAGTACTTC,CASSVVPSQETQYF
14,.,TRBV2,TRBJ1-6,.,TGTGCCAGCAGTGCTTCCCCCGGCGGGTCACCCCTCCACTTT,CASSASPGGSPLHF
15,TRBD2,TRBV7-9,TRBJ2-1,.,TGTGCCAGCAGTTGGGAGACTAGCGTCCACAATGAGCAGTTCTTC,CASSWETSVHNEQFF
13,.,TRBV9,TRBJ1-2,.,TGTGCCAGCAGCGTGGAACAGGGCTCTGGCTACACCTTC,CASSVEQGSGYTF
15,TRBD2,TRBV11-2,TRBJ2-5,.,TGTGCCAGCAGTCGGAGCGGGGGGGCGGGAGAGACCCAGTACTTC,CASSRSGGAGETQYF
13,.,TRBV4-2,TRBJ1-2,few,TGTGCCAGCAGCCAAGATCTATTTTCCCGCTACACCTTC,CASSQDLFSRYTF
16,TRBD1,TRBV5-4,TRBJ2-5,few,TGTGCCAGCAGTTCTGGACAGGGGGCAGTAAGAGAGACCCAGTACTTC,CASSSGQGAVRETQYF
11,.,TRBV29-1,TRBJ1-1,.,TGCAGCGCGGGGGATTACACTGAAGCTTTCTTT,CSAGDYTEAFF
13,.,TRBV5-1,TRBJ1-2,many,TGCGCCAGCAGCTTGGCCCCAGGGAATGGCTACACCTTC,CASSLAPGNGYTF
13,TRBD1,TRBV10-2,TRBJ2-5,.,TGCGCCAGCAGTGAGTCGGACAGGCCCTTACAGTACTTC,CASSESDRPLQYF
11,.,TRBV29-1,TRBJ1-2,few,TGCAGCGTTGATCAGGGGAGTGGCTACACCTTC,CSVDQGSGYTF
15,.,TRBV30,TRBJ1-2,.,TGTGCCTGGAACACCCCTTGGGGGGGAACAAATGGCTACACCTTC,CAWNTPWGGTNGYTF
12,TRBD1,TRBV28,TRBJ1-5,.,TGTGCCAGCAATCAGGGGGATCAGCCCCAGCATTTT,CASNQGDQPQHF
14,TRBD2,TRBV7-3,TRBJ2-1,.,TGTGCCAGCAGCCCTAGCGGGGGCGGGGATGAGCAGTTCTTC,CASSPSGGGDEQFF
15,TRBD2,TRBV15,TRBJ2-1,.,TGTGCCACCAGCAGCAGCGGGAGGGCCGTCGGTGAGCAGTTCTTC,CATSSSGRAVGEQFF
13,.,TRBV6-6,TRBJ2-1,.,TGTGCCAGCGAGACTAGAGGCTACAATGAGCAGTTCTTC,CASETRGYNEQFF
15,TRBD1,TRBV6-5,TRBJ1-4,.,TGTGCCAGCAGGGGGACAGGGGCTGGCAATGAAAAACTGTTTTTT,CASRGTGAGNEKLFF
17,.,TRBV30,TRBJ2-3,.,TGTGCCTGGACCTCTCGGGACATCTTTGGACCAGCAGATACGCAGTATTTT,CAWTSRDIFGPADTQYF
13,.,TRBV7-9,TRBJ2-3,.,TGTGCCAGCAGCTTAGGGAGTGCAGATACGCAGTATTTT,CASSLGSADTQYF
14,.,TRBV19,TRBJ2-7,once,TGTGCCAGTAATGACAGCCCATTCTACTACGAGCAGTACTTC,CASNDSPFYYEQYF
14,.,TRBV6-1,TRBJ2-7,few,TGTGCCAGCAGGGATACCGGGAGTGCTGGCGAGCAGTACTTC,CASRDTGSAGEQYF
14,.,TRBV7-9,TRBJ1-2,.,TGTGCCAGCAGCGCCGCGACAGGCCTTTATGGCTACACCTTC,CASSAATGLYGYTF
13,.,TRBV19,TRBJ1-1,.,TGTGCCAGTAGTATGAGGGAGAACACTGAAGCTTTCTTT,CASSMRENTEAFF
17,.,TRBV5-1,TRBJ2-3,few,TGCGCCAGCAGCTTGGGGCCCGGAACAGGGGGGGCAGATACGCAGTATTTT,CASSLGPGTGGADTQYF
15,.,TRBV7-2,TRBJ2-6,.,TGTGCCAGCAGCTTAGACAGCTCTGGGGCCAACGTCCTGACTTTC,CASSLDSSGANVLTF
15,TRBD2,TRBV5-8,TRBJ2-5,.,TGTGCCAGCAGCCACTGGGGACTAGGGGCGGAGACCCAGTACTTC,CASSHWGLGAETQYF